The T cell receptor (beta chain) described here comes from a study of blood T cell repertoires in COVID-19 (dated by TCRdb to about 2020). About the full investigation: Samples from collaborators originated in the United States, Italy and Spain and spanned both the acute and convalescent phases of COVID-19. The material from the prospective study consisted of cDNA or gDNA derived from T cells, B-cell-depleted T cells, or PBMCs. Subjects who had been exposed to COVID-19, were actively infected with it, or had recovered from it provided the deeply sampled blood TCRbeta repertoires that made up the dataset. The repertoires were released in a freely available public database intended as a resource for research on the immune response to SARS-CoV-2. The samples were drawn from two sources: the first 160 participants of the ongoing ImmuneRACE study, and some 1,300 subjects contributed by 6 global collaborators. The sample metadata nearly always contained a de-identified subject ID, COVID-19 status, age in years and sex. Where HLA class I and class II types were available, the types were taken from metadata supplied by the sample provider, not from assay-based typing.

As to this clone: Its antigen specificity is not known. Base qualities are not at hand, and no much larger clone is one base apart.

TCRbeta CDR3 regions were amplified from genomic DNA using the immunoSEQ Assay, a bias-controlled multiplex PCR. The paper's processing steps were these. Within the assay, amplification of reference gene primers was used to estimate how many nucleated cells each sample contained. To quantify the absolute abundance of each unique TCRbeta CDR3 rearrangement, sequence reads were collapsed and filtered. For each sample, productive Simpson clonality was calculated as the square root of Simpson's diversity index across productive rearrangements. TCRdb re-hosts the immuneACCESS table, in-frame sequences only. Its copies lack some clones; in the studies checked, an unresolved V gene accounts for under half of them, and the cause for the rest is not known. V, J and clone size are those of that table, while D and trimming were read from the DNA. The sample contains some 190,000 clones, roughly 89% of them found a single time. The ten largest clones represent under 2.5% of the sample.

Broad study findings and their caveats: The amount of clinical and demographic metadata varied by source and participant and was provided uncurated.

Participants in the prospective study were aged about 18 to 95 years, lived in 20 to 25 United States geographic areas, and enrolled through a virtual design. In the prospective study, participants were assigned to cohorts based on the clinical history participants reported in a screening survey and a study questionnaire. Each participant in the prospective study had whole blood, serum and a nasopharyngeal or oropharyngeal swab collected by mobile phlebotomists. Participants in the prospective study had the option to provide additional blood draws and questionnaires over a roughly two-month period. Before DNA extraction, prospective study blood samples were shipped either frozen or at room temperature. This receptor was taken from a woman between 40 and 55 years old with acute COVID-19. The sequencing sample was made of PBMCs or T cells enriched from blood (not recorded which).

The nucleotides read TGTGCCAGCAGCCAAGGAACAGGGGGCTGGGCTGAAGCTTTCTTT. Protein translation: CASSQGTGGWAEAFF. The sequence joins TRBV14 to TRBJ1-1; TRBD1 agrees with 9 junctional bases. Clipping removes 1 base from V and 6 bases from J, with 6 as the unmatched junction base count. The CDR3 spans 15 residues, from the cysteine through the phenylalanine. The read is trimmed to its CDR3 DNA, 45 bases read in frame from base 1. From a lookup of the germline V gene, CDR1 and CDR2 are SGHDN and FVKESK.